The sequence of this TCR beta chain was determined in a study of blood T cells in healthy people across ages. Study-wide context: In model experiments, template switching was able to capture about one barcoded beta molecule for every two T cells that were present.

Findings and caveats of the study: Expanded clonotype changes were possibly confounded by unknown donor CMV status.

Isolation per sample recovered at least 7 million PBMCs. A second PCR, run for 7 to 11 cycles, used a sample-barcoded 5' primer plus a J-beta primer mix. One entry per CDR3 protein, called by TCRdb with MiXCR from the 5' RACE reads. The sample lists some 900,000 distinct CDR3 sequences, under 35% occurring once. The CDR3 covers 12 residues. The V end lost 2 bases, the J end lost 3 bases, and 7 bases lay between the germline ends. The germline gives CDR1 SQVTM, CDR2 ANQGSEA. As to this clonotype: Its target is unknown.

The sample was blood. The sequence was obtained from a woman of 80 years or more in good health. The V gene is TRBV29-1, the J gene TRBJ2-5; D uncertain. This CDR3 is CSVELSEETQYF. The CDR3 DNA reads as TGCAGCGTTGAACTATCAGAAGAGACCCAGTACTTC.